This T cell receptor beta chain comes out of a study of neurological immune-mediated disorders. This clonotype was observed at least ten times. CD4+ or CD8+ T cells at a count of about a million served as input for the sorted libraries. Germline CDR1 and CDR2: SEHNR and FQNEAQ (reference sequence). This CDR3 has 16 residues. The V and J ends lost 5 bases and 7 bases respectively, with 21 bases between them. The authors produced cDNA by 5'RACE using 10-nucleotide random UMIs. Sequencing runs each generated in excess of 200 million TCR-beta sequences derived from 15-18 subjects. MiXCR was run by TCRdb on the 5' RACE reads, yielding one entry per CDR3 protein. The data hold some 41,000 distinct CDR3 sequences, with roughly 15% observed a single time.

The sequence was collected from an older woman with HTLV-1-associated myelopathy (HAM/TSP). Input material: CD4+ T cells from blood. The V gene is TRBV7-9, the J gene TRBJ2-1; D ambiguous. The CDR3 DNA sequence: TGTGCCAGCAGCGAAAGGAGCACCACCTCGAGGAATGAGCAGTTCTTC. It is translated as CASSERSTTSRNEQFF.